The 27 T cell receptor beta chains reported below all come from one sample, sequenced in a study of CD8 T cells in Susac syndrome. RNA, at about 0.45 to 1 ug, was reverse transcribed with random hexamers. From the immunoSEQ multiplex PCR reads, TCRdb called clonotypes with MiXCR, one entry per CDR3 protein. Altogether more than 120,000 distinct CDR3 sequences are present, approximately 94% being singletons, with the ten largest covering over 0.07%. Sequencing was performed on CD4+ T cells from PBMCs. Source of these receptors: a human donor in good health.

The rearrangement joins TRBV3-1 to TRBJ2-2; 9 bases line up with TRBD2. This CDR3 spans 16 amino acids. V was pared by 1 base and J by 4 bases, with 4 bases of the junction left unmatched. CDR1 and CDR2 (germline): LGHDT, YNNKEL (reference sequence). This chain's CDR3 is CASSQVAGGSTGELFF. The CDR3 nucleotides read TGTGCCAGCAGCCAAGTTGCGGGAGGGTCCACCGGGGAGCTGTTTTTT.

This CDR3 reads CASSVAGYNHLAKNIQYF. The CDR3 bases are TGTGCCAGCAGCGTAGCGGGCTACAACCACCTAGCCAAAAACATTCAGTACTTC. The V call is TRBV9, the J call TRBJ2-4; D not certain. The germline CDR1 and CDR2 sequences are SGDLS and YYNGEE. Trimming removed 0 bases from V and 0 bases from J, with 16 bases in between. The CDR3 length is 18 residues.

V usage is TRBV5-1 and J usage is TRBJ1-2; D unclear. The ends were cut back, 6 bases at V and 6 bases at J, with 18 bases in the middle. Germline CDR1 SGHRS, CDR2 YFSETQ. CDR3 size: 14 residues. DNA of the CDR3: TGCGCCAGCATCGGAACAGCTGCTGGGGATGGCTACACCTTC. Translating gives CASIGTAAGDGYTF.

The V gene is TRBV3-1, the J gene TRBJ1-2; D gene unclear. The CDR3 spans 13 residues. V was cut by 1 base and J by 3 bases, with 6 bases left in between. Germline V gives CDR1 LGHDT, CDR2 YNNKEL (reference sequence). CDR3 DNA sequence: TGTGCCAGCAGCCAAGCCGGATACTATGGCTACACCTTC. Protein: CASSQAGYYGYTF.

The V and J genes are TRBV20-1 and TRBJ1-2, with no clear D. The CDR3 sequence is 13 residues long. Trimming removed 0 bases from V and 4 bases from J, with 9 bases in between. Looked up from germline, CDR1 is DFQATT and CDR2 is SNEGSKA (reference sequence). The CDR3 sequence is CSARDWITYGYTF. In nucleotides, the CDR3 is TGCAGTGCTAGAGATTGGATAACCTATGGCTACACCTTC.

This chain links TRBV19 with TRBJ2-7; the match to TRBD2 covers 7 bases. From germline, CDR1 is LNHDA and CDR2 SQIVND (reference sequence). V lost 5 bases, J lost 3 bases, and 1 base stayed unmatched. This CDR3 region has 12 residues. CDR3 nucleotides: TGTGCCAGTAGTCGGGACTACTACGAGCAGTACTTC. As protein: CASSRDYYEQYF.

The chain carries TRBV20-1 and TRBJ1-4, with D possibly being TRBD1 (6 bases). Between the trimmed V and J ends, which lost 1 base and 5 bases, there was a span of 14 bases. Germline V gene sequence: CDR1 DFQATT, CDR2 SNEGSKA (reference sequence). The CDR3 is 15 residues long. CDR3 protein: CSARVPRGANEKLFF. CDR3 nucleotides: TGCAGTGCTAGAGTTCCTCGGGGGGCGAATGAAAAACTGTTTTTT.

This chain connects TRBV6-5 to TRBJ1-3; no clear D. CDR3 length equals 15 residues. V was trimmed by 8 bases and J by 0 bases, leaving 14 bases between them. Germline V lookup: CDR1 MNHEY, CDR2 SVGAGI. The CDR3 DNA follows: TGTGCCAGCGGGATAGACGCGAGCTCTGGAAACACCATATATTTT. Translating gives CASGIDASSGNTIYF.

The V gene is TRBV5-1, the J gene TRBJ2-3; 10 bases are shared with TRBD1. Germline CDR1 reads SGHRS; CDR2 reads YFSETQ. V dropped 2 bases and J dropped 3; count of bases not matched to a gene: 3. This CDR3 spans 15 amino acids. This CDR3 reads CASSFGQGGTDTQYF. The CDR3 region has the DNA TGCGCCAGCAGCTTTGGACAGGGGGGGACAGATACGCAGTATTTT.

J is TRBJ2-3 and V is TRBV20-1, with D hard to call. With 1 base removed from V and 1 base from J, the gap between germline ends came to 6 bases. This CDR3 contains 13 residues. The germline V gene has CDR1 DFQATT and CDR2 SNEGSKA (reference sequence). CDR3 residues: CSARAAGTDTQYF. CDR3 DNA sequence: TGCAGTGCTAGAGCGGCGGGCACAGATACGCAGTATTTT.

This clonotype was seen just once. The chain links TRBV9 to TRBJ2-7; a weak D match, TRBD2 (5 bases). Trimming removed 0 bases from V and 3 bases from J, with 10 bases in between. The CDR3 sequence is 14 residues long. Germline loops: CDR1 SGDLS, CDR2 YYNGEE. CDR3 sequence (DNA): TGTGCCAGCAGCGTAGGCGGGTTCGGCTACGAGCAGTACTTC. Its translation: CASSVGGFGYEQYF.

CDR3 in amino acids: CASSPLQAVGNTIYF. The CDR3 nucleotides read TGTGCCAGCTCACCTTTACAGGCCGTCGGAAACACCATATATTTT. J is TRBJ1-3 and V is TRBV18; perhaps TRBD1 as D (5 bases). Trimming removed 3 bases at V and 4 bases at J, with 13 bases between. Germline lookup yields CDR1 KGHSH and CDR2 LQKENI. CDR3 length equals 15 residues.

This clonotype has more than one count but fewer than ten. The rearrangement uses TRBV5-1 and TRBJ2-7; 8 bases match TRBD1. The germline V gene has CDR1 SGHRS and CDR2 YFSETQ. The ends lost 5 bases at V and 1 base at J; junction bases unmatched: 5. The CDR3 extends over 14 amino acids. CDR3: CASRDRATSYEQYF. CDR3 DNA sequence: TGCGCCAGCAGGGACAGGGCAACATCCTACGAGCAGTACTTC.

This sequence joins TRBV29-1 and TRBJ2-1; D is unresolved. In germline, CDR1 is SQVTM, CDR2 ANQGSEA. Deletions cut 6 bases from V and 4 bases from J, with 10 bases between. The CDR3 contains 12 residues. The DNA for the CDR3 is TGCAGCGTCAAAGGAACGTACAATGAGCAGTTCTTC. As protein: CSVKGTYNEQFF.

This chain links TRBV6-1 with TRBJ2-1, with TRBD2 matching 12 bases. With V trimmed by 7 bases and J by 2 bases, 9 bases remained unmatched. CDR3 length: 17 residues. Germline-derived CDR1 and CDR2 are MNHNS and SASEGT. The CDR3 coding sequence is TGTGCCAGCATCCTGACTAGCGGGAGTAGCACCTACAATGAGCAGTTCTTC. This translates into CASILTSGSSTYNEQFF.

In DNA form, the CDR3 reads TGTGCCAGCAGTTTAGCGCTAGACCCAGATACGCAGTATTTT. Protein product: CASSLALDPDTQYF. The chain combines TRBV12-3 or TRBV12-4 with TRBJ2-3; no clear D. The CDR3 is 14 residues long. Deletions cut 0 bases from V and 4 bases from J, with 8 bases between.

V and J are TRBV3-1 and TRBJ2-7, with D uncertain. Looked up from germline, CDR1 is LGHDT and CDR2 is YNNKEL (reference sequence). The ends were cut back, 2 bases at V and 0 bases at J, with 8 bases in the middle. This CDR3 region has 14 residues. CDR3 sequence: CASSQLGSSYEQYF. The CDR3, as DNA: TGTGCCAGCAGCCAACTAGGTAGCTCCTACGAGCAGTACTTC.

The gene calls are TRBV20-1 and TRBJ2-1, with TRBD2 as a possible D gene (5 bases). Deletions cut 6 bases from V and 7 bases from J, with 16 bases between. This CDR3 comprises 13 residues. Germline V gene lookup returns CDR1 DFQATT and CDR2 SNEGSKA (reference sequence). The CDR3 sequence: CSASEGYTNEQFF. The CDR3 DNA is TGCAGTGCCAGTGAGGGTTACACGAATGAGCAGTTCTTC.

V and J are TRBV6-7 and TRBJ2-7; possibly TRBD1 for D (6 bases). TRBV6-7 is labeled an ORF, and its function is uncertain. Trimming removed 2 bases at V and 2 bases at J, with 10 bases between. The CDR3 length is 14 residues. The CDR3 region is CASSYRRGAYEQYF. As DNA, the CDR3 is TGTGCCAGCAGTTACCGCAGGGGAGCCTACGAGCAGTACTTC.

V and J are TRBV18 and TRBJ2-2; D is ambiguous. This CDR3 contains 16 residues. CDR1 is KGHSH, CDR2 LQKENI, per germline. V was trimmed by 2 bases and J by 2 bases, leaving 12 bases between them. The CDR3 loop is CASSPYQQTNTGELFF. The DNA for the CDR3 is TGTGCCAGCTCACCATATCAACAGACTAACACCGGGGAGCTGTTTTTT.

V and J are TRBV18 and TRBJ2-7; D is possibly TRBD1 (5 bases). V lost 3 bases, J lost 4 bases, and 10 bases lay in between. The CDR3 is 13 residues long. From germline, CDR1 is KGHSH and CDR2 LQKENI. The CDR3 here is CASSPASGYEQYF. The CDR3 region has the DNA TGTGCCAGCTCACCGGCCTCAGGGTACGAGCAGTACTTC.

The gene calls are TRBV2 and TRBJ1-5; D call uncertain. The CDR3 totals 14 residues. Trimming took 2 bases from V and 0 from J, leaving 5 bases between them. Germline CDR1 reads SNHLY; CDR2 reads FYNNEI. DNA of the CDR3: TGTGCCAGCAGTGAAAACAGTAGCAATCAGCCCCAGCATTTT. As protein: CASSENSSNQPQHF. The complete variable domain, with remaining parts taken from reference TRBV2 and TRBJ1-5, reads EPEVTQTPSHQVTQMGQEVILRCVPISNHLYFYWYRQILGQKVEFLVSFYNNEISEKSEIFDDQFSVERPDGSNFTLKIRSTKLEDSAMYFCASSENSSNQPQHFGDGTRLSIL.

This chain links TRBV3-1 with TRBJ2-1; D is perhaps TRBD1 or TRBD2 (5 bases each). Trimming removed 6 bases from V and 6 bases from J, with 12 bases in between. CDR1 is LGHDT, CDR2 YNNKEL, per germline (reference sequence). The CDR3 is 13 residues long. In DNA form, the CDR3 reads TGTGCCAGCAGGGGGGAGAGGGGCAATGAGCAGTTCTTC. Residues: CASRGERGNEQFF.

The rearrangement uses TRBV2 and TRBJ1-5; no clear D gene. The V gene lost 2 bases and the J gene lost 4 bases, with 9 bases spanning the gap. Germline V gene data show CDR1 as SNHLY and CDR2 as FYNNEI. The CDR3 has 14 amino acids. In DNA, the CDR3 is TGTGCCAGCAGTGAATGGCAGGAAAATCAGCCCCAGCATTTT. This encodes CASSEWQENQPQHF.

As DNA, the CDR3 is TGTGCCAGCAGTTCCAGGGGGGGGACCTACGAGCAGTACTTC. Translating gives CASSSRGGTYEQYF. The J gene is TRBJ2-7, the V gene TRBV27; D may match TRBD1 or TRBD2 (7 bases each). Trimming cost V 4 bases and J 2 bases, with 12 bases left between them. CDR1 and CDR2 (germline): MNHEY, SMNVEV (reference sequence). This CDR3 contains 14 residues.

J is TRBJ2-1 and V is TRBV6-1; 7 positions match TRBD2. There are 17 residues in the CDR3. Germline CDR1 and CDR2: MNHNS and SASEGT. The ends lost 6 bases at V and 7 bases at J; junction bases unmatched: 18. The CDR3 nucleotides read TGTGCCAGCAGCCCTGCAAGGATGGGGGAGGGGTGGAATGAGCAGTTCTTC. Translated, it gives CASSPARMGEGWNEQFF.

V gene TRBV10-3 combines with J gene TRBJ2-1, with 10 bases lining up with TRBD2. Trimming removed 7 bases from V and 8 bases from J; junction bases left unmatched: 8. There are 14 residues in the CDR3. CDR1 ENHRY and CDR2 SYGVKD come from the germline V gene. The CDR3 sequence: CAIIEREGRDEQFF. CDR3 nucleotide sequence: TGTGCCATCATAGAGCGGGAGGGCCGGGATGAGCAGTTCTTC.